The 19 T cell receptor beta chains given below trace back to one sample, sequenced in a study of glioma-infiltrating T cells. Using RNA template, CDR3s of TCR alpha and beta were amplified with iRepertoire arm-PCR. TCRdb re-analysed the multiplex PCR reads in MiXCR, keeping a single row per CDR3 protein. The sample yields roughly 200,000 distinct CDR3 sequences, around 30% seen once. The sample was glioma tissue, nonneoplastic brain tissue, or PBMCs (not recorded which). These receptors were collected from a human donor with low-grade glioma or glioblastoma, undergoing nonglioma brain surgery, or in good health (not recorded which).

The table lists this clonotype with many counts. This rearrangement joins TRBV27 to TRBJ2-5; D gene uncertain. V lost 5 bases to trimming and J lost 2 bases, with 12 bases between them. The CDR3 totals 14 residues. The germline V gene has CDR1 MNHEY and CDR2 SMNVEV (reference sequence). In DNA form, the CDR3 reads TGTGCCAGCAGTCAAAAACCCAGACAAGAGACCCAGTACTTC. Its translation: CASSQKPRQETQYF.

This clonotype was counted many times. The rearrangement joins TRBV6-4 to TRBJ2-2; 8 nucleotides match TRBD2. The germline V gene encodes CDR1 MRHNA and CDR2 SNTAGT. This CDR3 contains 16 residues. With V trimmed by 6 bases and J by 5 bases, 11 bases remained unmatched. Here the CDR3 reads CASRHAAGEGTGELFF. CDR3 bases: TGTGCCAGCAGACATGCAGCGGGAGAAGGGACCGGGGAGCTGTTTTTT.

This chain joins TRBV9 and TRBJ2-6; D may match TRBD1 or TRBD2 (6 bases each). The CDR3 totals 18 residues. The V and J ends lost 0 bases and 0 bases respectively, with 13 bases between them. Germline CDR1 reads SGDLS; CDR2 reads YYNGEE. In DNA form, the CDR3 reads TGTGCCAGCAGCGTAGAGGGGGGATATCCCTCTGGGGCCAACGTCCTGACTTTC. This sequence encodes CASSVEGGYPSGANVLTF.

V usage is TRBV6-5 and J usage is TRBJ2-1; the match to TRBD2 covers 12 bases. Trimming cost V 5 bases and J 4 bases; bases outside gene matches: 9. The germline gives CDR1 MNHEY, CDR2 SVGAGI. The CDR3 runs 17 residues. The CDR3 DNA follows: TGTGCCAGCAGTACGCGACTAGCGGGAGTGAAATACAATGAGCAGTTCTTC. Its translation is CASSTRLAGVKYNEQFF.

This clonotype was seen many times. This rearrangement joins TRBV6-1 to TRBJ2-7; D unresolved. The V end lost 1 base, the J end lost 0 bases, and 13 bases lay between the germline ends. The CDR3 is 16 residues long. Germline V gene sequence: CDR1 MNHNS, CDR2 SASEGT. CDR3 sequence (DNA): TGTGCCAGCAGTGAAGAAGGGCTATCCAACTCCTACGAGCAGTACTTC. This encodes CASSEEGLSNSYEQYF.

This clonotype was seen repeatedly, ten times or more. This chain links TRBV18 with TRBJ2-7; no clear D. V lost 8 bases to trimming and J lost 0 bases, with 11 bases between them. The CDR3 sequence is 13 residues long. The germline gives CDR1 KGHSH, CDR2 LQKENI. The chain's CDR3 is CASSPPSSYEQYF. The CDR3 DNA reads as TGTGCCAGCAGCCCCCCGAGCTCCTACGAGCAGTACTTC.

This clonotype has ten or more counts. The chain carries TRBV6-6 and TRBJ2-7; perhaps TRBD2 as D (7 bases). V shed 2 bases and J shed 2 bases, with 16 bases lying between them. The CDR3 spans 16 residues. The germline CDR1 and CDR2 sequences are MNHNY and SVGAGI (reference sequence). CDR3 residues: CASSYGGGGGTYEQYF. CDR3 bases: TGTGCCAGCAGTTACGGGGGGGGAGGGGGAACCTACGAGCAGTACTTC.

This clonotype appeared a single time. This chain joins TRBV5-5 and TRBJ1-2, with 7 bases fitting TRBD1. V dropped 3 bases and J dropped 12; count of bases not matched to a gene: 8. Germline V gene sequence: CDR1 SGHKS, CDR2 YYEKEE (reference sequence). The length of the CDR3 is 12 residues. The CDR3 reads CASSSEGTADTF. The CDR3 DNA sequence: TGTGCCAGCAGCTCGGAGGGGACAGCCGACACCTTC.

The sample holds many counts of this clonotype. The chain carries TRBV2 and TRBJ2-7; TRBD2 matches at 9 bases. The V segment lost 3 bases and the J segment 10 bases; nucleotides outside the gene matches: 7. This CDR3 comprises 13 residues. CDR1 SNHLY and CDR2 FYNNEI come from the germline V gene. The CDR3 protein is CASSEREGRYQYF. CDR3 in DNA: TGTGCCAGCAGTGAGCGGGAGGGCCGTTACCAGTACTTC.

This clonotype was counted ten times or more. The chain carries TRBV18 and TRBJ1-5; no clear D. Germline assignment: CDR1 KGHSH and CDR2 LQKENI. Trimming stripped 3 bases from V and 6 bases from J, with 15 bases between. There are 15 residues in the CDR3. The CDR3 loop is CASSPDQNSGQPQHF. For the CDR3, the DNA is TGTGCCAGCTCACCGGACCAGAATTCTGGTCAGCCCCAGCATTTT.

This clonotype was seen ten or more times. CDR3 DNA sequence: TGTGCCAGCCTCAACGGACCGAGCTCCTACAATGAGCAGTTCTTC. It is translated as CASLNGPSSYNEQFF. The chain joins TRBV6-1 to TRBJ2-1, with D unresolved. The CDR3 consists of 15 residues. Germline V gene sequence: CDR1 MNHNS, CDR2 SASEGT. Trimming took off 8 bases at V and 0 bases at J, with 14 bases between the two ends.

This clonotype was seen many times. The genes are TRBV29-1 and TRBJ2-7, with D possibly being TRBD1 (6 bases). Deletions cut 6 bases from V and 2 bases from J, with 17 bases between. Germline CDR1 and CDR2: SQVTM and ANQGSEA. The CDR3 spans 14 residues. The DNA of the CDR3 is TGCAGCGTCACACGGGACACGGCGACCTACGAGCAGTACTTC. Protein: CSVTRDTATYEQYF.

Many counts were recorded for this clonotype. The CDR3 DNA is TGTGCCAGCACCTCAGGGGAGTCTAACTATGGCTACACCTTC. It translates to CASTSGESNYGYTF. This rearrangement joins TRBV6-1 to TRBJ1-2, with TRBD1 as a possible D gene (6 bases). Germline V gene lookup returns CDR1 MNHNS and CDR2 SASEGT. There are 14 residues in the CDR3. V was shortened by 7 bases and J by 0 bases, with 12 bases between the two germline ends.

This clonotype occurred many times. The rearrangement joins TRBV28 to TRBJ2-7; D gene uncertain. The length of the CDR3 is 13 residues. Germline values: CDR1 MDHEN, CDR2 SYDVKM. Deletions cut 4 bases from V and 4 bases from J, with 11 bases between. CDR3 coding DNA: TGTGCCAGCAGTTATCAAGTGGGATACGAGCAGTACTTC. This codes for CASSYQVGYEQYF.

At least ten counts were recorded for this clonotype. This rearrangement joins TRBV2 to TRBJ1-5; TRBD1 might be the D (5 bases). V was cut by 10 bases and J by 7 bases, with 17 bases left in between. Germline CDR1 is SNHLY and CDR2 is FYNNEI. The CDR3 runs 13 residues. This chain's CDR3 is CATQGEGHQPQHF. The CDR3 nucleotides are TGTGCCACTCAGGGAGAGGGGCACCAGCCCCAGCATTTT.

The rearrangement links TRBV29-1 to TRBJ2-7, with 11 bases lining up with TRBD2. Germline assignment: CDR1 SQVTM and CDR2 ANQGSEA. This CDR3 is built from 14 residues. Losses at the gene ends were 4 bases for V and 3 bases for J; bases not matched to a gene: 5. CDR3 protein: CSVGGLAGGYEQYF. As DNA, the CDR3 is TGCAGCGTTGGTGGGCTAGCGGGAGGCTACGAGCAGTACTTC.

This clonotype was detected ten times or more. Relative to the germline gene, one junction end is altered; a read error may explain this. The CDR3 sequence is CASSLEGISYEQYF. DNA for the CDR3: TGCGCCAGCAGCTTGGAAGGAATCTCCTACGAGCAGTACTTC. V is TRBV7-9 and J is TRBJ2-7; D is undetermined. Germline CDR1 is SEHNR and CDR2 is FQNEAQ (reference sequence). CDR3 size: 14 residues.

This chain connects TRBV3-1 to TRBJ2-7, with a tentative D call TRBD1 (5 bases). This CDR3 has 13 residues. CDR1 and CDR2 (germline): LGHDT, YNNKEL (reference sequence). Deletions cut 2 bases from V and 2 bases from J, with 7 bases between. The CDR3 DNA is TGTGCCAGCAGCCAACAGGGCCCCTACGAGCAGTACTTC. It is translated as CASSQQGPYEQYF.

The gene calls are TRBV3-1 and TRBJ1-3, with TRBD1 matching 9 bases. The germline gives CDR1 LGHDT, CDR2 YNNKEL (reference sequence). With 4 bases clipped from V and 6 bases from J, the junction kept 7 bases outside the gene matches. This CDR3 spans 15 amino acids. CDR3 nucleotides: TGTGCCAGCAGCCCGCGACAGGGGGGCGAAAACACCATATATTTT. It translates to CASSPRQGGENTIYF.